This record concerns one T cell receptor beta chain sequence. In this sample, this clonotype turned up a few times. This clone's antigen is unknown. Per-nucleotide qualities are absent, and no much larger clonotype sits a single base away. The data were obtained in a study of T-cell reconstitution after alpha-beta-depleted transplantation in children (dated by TCRdb to between 2015 and 2016). In the study overall: Using TCR repertoire profiling, the study quantitatively followed how T-cell immune reconstitution unfolded in children after TCRalphabeta/CD19-depleted allogeneic hematopoietic cell transplantation.

Library method: PCR. Sequencing used an Illumina HiSeq 2500. To normalize quantification of the TCRbeta repertoire, the TCR libraries were built with molecular barcoding that relied on unique molecular identifiers. TCRdb reprocessing: public reads trimmed at Q25 with fastp, clones called with MiXCR, in-frame beta chains kept. One record per CDR3 amino acid sequence lists the most common genes and DNA. This sample comprises approximately 640,000 distinct CDR3 sequences, about 15% of them detected only once. The biggest ten clones account for 1.1% of the sample. The CDR3 numbers 15 residues from cysteine through phenylalanine. Solely the CDR3 DNA is kept, with 45 bases framed from the first base. Reading the germline V gene gives CDR1 SGHDT and CDR2 YYEEEE. A distance of 16 bases separates the germline ends of V and J, which lose 4 bases and 4 bases respectively.

This clonotype was obtained from a human donor who donated a stem cell graft to a child with acute myeloid leukemia. This receptor chain uses TRBV5-6 and TRBJ2-3, and perhaps TRBD1 as D gene, on 5 matching bases. The source was PBMCs from the stem cell graft donor, collected from the stem cell graft. The CDR3 protein: CASSLDRHLADTQYF. The nucleotide sequence reads as follows: TGTGCCAGCAGCCTTGACAGACATTTAGCAGATACGCAGTATTTT.